This entry lists 28 T cell receptor beta chains sequenced from one sample in a study of identical twins. TCRdb used MiXCR to reprocess the 5' RACE reads, holding one entry per CDR3 protein. Here the sample spans some 460,000 distinct CDR3 sequences, over 12% being singletons. This same sample was also part of a study on yellow fever vaccine responses in identical twins.

Sequencing was carried out using CD4+ T cells sorted from blood. The receptor source for this set is a woman aged 18-29 years in good health.

V usage is TRBV5-1 and J usage is TRBJ2-3, with D hard to call. Per germline, CDR1 SGHRS and CDR2 YFSETQ. V was clipped by 0 bases and J by 8 bases, with 10 bases between them. CDR3 length: 13 amino acids. The CDR3 coding sequence is TGCGCCAGCAGCTTGGAGGAATCCGGTACGCAGTATTTT. This translates into CASSLEESGTQYF.

This chain links TRBV6-5 with TRBJ1-1; 10 nucleotides align to TRBD1. Germline lookup yields CDR1 MNHEY and CDR2 SVGAGI. Trimming removed 2 bases from V and 1 base from J; junction bases left unmatched: 4. The CDR3 has 16 residues. The CDR3 loop is CASSYETGGKNTEAFF. DNA of the CDR3: TGTGCCAGCAGTTACGAGACAGGGGGCAAGAACACTGAAGCTTTCTTT.

CDR3 amino acids: CASSLPLIRGGSSYEQYF. The CDR3 bases are TGTGCCAGCAGTTTACCATTGATCCGGGGGGGTAGCTCCTACGAGCAGTACTTC. V gene TRBV28 combines with J gene TRBJ2-7; 8 positions agree with TRBD2. Per germline, CDR1 MDHEN and CDR2 SYDVKM. The CDR3 covers 18 residues. The V and J ends lost 2 bases and 0 bases, in that order; junction bases with no gene match: 12.

The CDR3 DNA is TGTGCCAGCAGGTCCTTAGGCTCTTACGAGCAGTACTTC. Translating it yields CASRSLGSYEQYF. This chain uses TRBV12-3 or TRBV12-4 with TRBJ2-7; D gene uncertain. The CDR3 covers 13 residues. V lost 6 bases to trimming and J lost 4 bases, with 13 bases between them.

This chain links TRBV14 with TRBJ1-5; no clear D gene. Per the germline V gene, CDR1 is SGHDN and CDR2 is FVKESK. V lost 0 bases and J lost 4, with 10 bases in between. This CDR3 is built from 15 residues. The CDR3 spells CASSQDEGGNQPQHF. The CDR3 DNA is TGTGCCAGCAGCCAAGATGAGGGCGGGAATCAGCCCCAGCATTTT. Full variable domain (rest looked up from reference TRBV14 and TRBJ1-5): EAGVTQFPSHSVIEKGQTVTLRCDPISGHDNLYWYRRVMGKEIKFLLHFVKESKQDESGMPNNRFLAERTGGTYSTLKVQPAELEDSGVYFCASSQDEGGNQPQHFGDGTRLSIL.

This clonotype showed up just a few times. The J gene is TRBJ2-2, the V gene TRBV25-1, with TRBD2 matching over 8 bases. CDR1 is MGHDK and CDR2 is SYGVNS in the germline V gene. V lost 4 bases and J lost 5; bases outside the gene matches: 6. This CDR3 comprises 15 residues. This CDR3 reads CASSGAGAVTGELFF. DNA of the CDR3: TGTGCCAGCAGTGGAGCGGGAGCCGTAACCGGGGAGCTGTTTTTT.

The V and J genes are TRBV24-1 and TRBJ2-5, with 9 nucleotides matching TRBD1. The V and J ends lost 0 bases and 6 bases, in that order; junction bases with no gene match: 10. This CDR3 has 17 amino acids. Looked up from germline, CDR1 is KGHDR and CDR2 is SFDVKD. CDR3 nucleotides: TGTGCCACCAGTGATTTGTCCCCCACAGGGGGCGAGAAGACCCAGTACTTC. It specifies CATSDLSPTGGEKTQYF.

Only a few counts were recorded for this clonotype. The chain carries TRBV5-5 and TRBJ2-3; 9 positions agree with TRBD1. V gave up 4 bases and J gave up 3 bases; unmatched junction bases: 3. CDR3 length equals 14 residues. Germline CDR1 is SGHKS and CDR2 is YYEKEE (reference sequence). CDR3 sequence reads: CASSRQGDTDTQYF. The DNA of the CDR3 is TGTGCCAGCAGCAGACAGGGGGATACAGATACGCAGTATTTT.

The chain recombines TRBV2 with TRBJ2-5, with 9 bases aligning to TRBD1. The CDR3 has 14 amino acids. V shed 6 bases, J shed 4 bases, and the junction held 6 bases outside the gene matches. CDR1 and CDR2 (germline): SNHLY, FYNNEI. In nucleotides, the CDR3 is TGTGCCAGCAGCTCGGACAGGGGATTAGAGACCCAGTACTTC. Translated: CASSSDRGLETQYF. The complete variable domain, with remaining parts taken from reference TRBV2 and TRBJ2-5, reads EPEVTQTPSHQVTQMGQEVILRCVPISNHLYFYWYRQILGQKVEFLVSFYNNEISEKSEIFDDQFSVERPDGSNFTLKIRSTKLEDSAMYFCASSSDRGLETQYFGPGTRLLVL.

J is TRBJ2-7 and V is TRBV20-1; tentatively, D is TRBD2 (7 bases). This CDR3 is 13 amino acids long. Germline lookup yields CDR1 DFQATT and CDR2 SNEGSKA (reference sequence). Trimming left V 6 bases short and J 4 bases short, with 16 bases between. Here the CDR3 DNA reads TGCAGTGCCCCCTGGGGGGGGCAGTACGAGCAGTACTTC. Its translation is CSAPWGGQYEQYF.

A few counts support this clonotype. The rearrangement uses TRBV18 and TRBJ2-1; 9 bases match TRBD1. V lost 3 bases, J lost 6 bases, and 12 bases stayed unmatched. The CDR3 length is 17 residues. Germline V lookup: CDR1 KGHSH, CDR2 LQKENI. The CDR3 here is CASSPVVPGQGVNEQFF. The CDR3 coding sequence is TGTGCCAGCTCACCGGTCGTCCCGGGACAGGGAGTCAATGAGCAGTTCTTC. The whole variable domain, remainder taken from reference TRBV18 and TRBJ2-1, is NAGVMQNPRHLVRRRGQEARLRCSPMKGHSHVYWYRQLPEEGLKFMVYLQKENIIDESGMPKERFSAEFPKEGPSILRIQQVVRGDSAAYFCASSPVVPGQGVNEQFFGPGTRLTVL.

The chain employs TRBV6-2 or TRBV6-3 and TRBJ1-5; D unresolved. Germline V gene sequence: CDR1 MNHEY, CDR2 SVGEGT. The CDR3 is 13 amino acids. Trimming cost V 5 bases and J 5 bases, with 10 bases left between them. In DNA form, the CDR3 reads TGTGCCAGCAGTAACGTCGTGGATCAGCCCCAGCATTTT. It yields the protein CASSNVVDQPQHF.

This clonotype appeared a few times. The chain recombines TRBV6-2 or TRBV6-3 with TRBJ2-7; D is ambiguous. Germline assignment: CDR1 MNHEY and CDR2 SVGEGT. V lost 0 bases and J lost 7, with 10 bases in between. The CDR3 has 13 residues. CDR3 amino acids: CASSYSTSTEQYF. CDR3 sequence (DNA): TGTGCCAGCAGTTACTCGACTTCTACTGAGCAGTACTTC.

The chain joins TRBV29-1 to TRBJ2-7, with TRBD2 matching over 9 bases. The CDR3 is 15 amino acids. Germline V CDR1 and CDR2: SQVTM, ANQGSEA. Unmatched junction bases numbered 10, after V lost 1 base and J lost 6 bases. CDR3 loop: CSVEGGGALGREQYF. CDR3 sequence (DNA): TGCAGCGTTGAAGGCGGGGGGGCTTTAGGACGCGAGCAGTACTTC.

This clonotype has only a few counts. V gene TRBV25-1 combines with J gene TRBJ1-1; D remains unclear. Germline CDR1 MGHDK, CDR2 SYGVNS. There are 13 residues in the CDR3. Trimming stripped 5 bases from V and 3 bases from J, with 10 bases between. CDR3 DNA: TGTGCCAGCAGTTCTAGAGGTGACACTGAAGCTTTCTTT. It codes for CASSSRGDTEAFF.

This clonotype was observed a few times. The V call is TRBV28, the J call TRBJ1-1; D might be TRBD1 (5 bases). V was shortened by 4 bases and J by 7 bases, with 13 bases between the two germline ends. This CDR3 has 13 amino acids. Germline lookup yields CDR1 MDHEN and CDR2 SYDVKM. This chain's CDR3 is CASSSGTPIEAFF. The CDR3 DNA is TGTGCCAGCAGTTCCGGGACCCCCATTGAAGCTTTCTTT.

The genes are TRBV7-2 and TRBJ1-1; D is unresolved. CDR3 size: 11 residues. V was shortened by 2 bases and J by 6 bases, with 4 bases between the two germline ends. Germline CDR1 and CDR2: SGHTA and FQGNSA. CDR3 bases: TGTGCCAGCAGCTTATTCGCTGAAGCTTTCTTT. Its translation: CASSLFAEAFF.

This clonotype was seen many times. The chain uses TRBV4-3 and TRBJ2-3; the D gene is possibly TRBD2 (5 bases). This CDR3 has 17 residues. V was shortened by 0 bases and J by 4 bases, with 17 bases between the two germline ends. The germline V gene encodes CDR1 LGHNA and CDR2 YSLEER. The CDR3 is CASSQERHLKGADTQYF. The CDR3 region has the DNA TGCGCCAGCAGCCAAGAGCGGCACCTGAAGGGAGCAGATACGCAGTATTTT.

This clonotype was counted between two and nine times. This rearrangement joins TRBV9 to TRBJ2-2; D is perhaps TRBD2 (5 bases). V was shortened by 0 bases and J by 1 base, with 7 bases between the two germline ends. Germline V gene sequence: CDR1 SGDLS, CDR2 YYNGEE. This CDR3 has 15 residues. The CDR3 protein is CASSVDGRNTGELFF. CDR3 sequence (DNA): TGTGCCAGCAGCGTAGATGGGAGGAACACCGGGGAGCTGTTTTTT.

This clonotype was observed a few times. V usage is TRBV6-2 or TRBV6-3 and J usage is TRBJ2-1, with D unresolved. CDR3 length: 14 residues. The ends were cut back, 6 bases at V and 0 bases at J, with 9 bases in the middle. Germline lookup yields CDR1 MNHEY and CDR2 SVGEGT. This chain's CDR3 is CASRPFSSYNEQFF. DNA of the CDR3: TGTGCCAGCAGACCCTTTAGCTCCTACAATGAGCAGTTCTTC.

The sample holds a few counts of this clonotype. The chain is built from TRBV14 and TRBJ2-1; TRBD2 agrees at 14 bases. The CDR3 runs 20 residues. Germline CDR1 and CDR2: SGHDN and FVKESK. Trimming at V came to 6 bases and at J to 1 base, leaving 14 bases not matched to a gene. CDR3 sequence reads: CASRITPGLAGVVSYNEQFF. CDR3 nucleotide sequence: TGTGCCAGCAGAATCACCCCGGGACTAGCGGGGGTAGTATCCTACAATGAGCAGTTCTTC.

The rearrangement joins TRBV28 to TRBJ2-7; 8 bases fit TRBD1. In germline, CDR1 is MDHEN, CDR2 SYDVKM. The CDR3 is made up of 15 amino acids. With 1 base clipped from V and 6 bases from J, the junction kept 8 bases outside the gene matches. The CDR3 DNA reads TGTGCCAGCAGTTTATTGGGACAGGTCGGTGTCGAGCAGTACTTC. Translation: CASSLLGQVGVEQYF.

This clonotype was seen ten or more times. The rearrangement joins TRBV12-3 or TRBV12-4 to TRBJ2-7; D remains unclear. The V end was cut by 5 bases, the J end by 7 bases, with 18 bases between. The CDR3 has 14 amino acids. As DNA, the CDR3 is TGTGCCAGCAGTCCGGACCCTCGGGTAGGGGAGCAGTACTTC. Amino acids: CASSPDPRVGEQYF.

Only a few counts were recorded for this clonotype. The chain employs TRBV18 and TRBJ1-5; D uncertain. The germline gives CDR1 KGHSH, CDR2 LQKENI. The CDR3 loop spans 15 amino acids. The V and J ends lost 3 bases and 0 bases respectively, with 9 bases between them. CDR3 nucleotides: TGTGCCAGCTCACCTGCGGGTGATAGCAATCAGCCCCAGCATTTT. Its translation is CASSPAGDSNQPQHF.

The V gene is TRBV27, the J gene TRBJ2-3; TRBD2 matches at 9 bases. After removal of 4 bases from V and 5 bases from J, the junction contained 10 bases not matched to a gene. This CDR3 has 16 residues. Looked up from germline, CDR1 is MNHEY and CDR2 is SMNVEV (reference sequence). The CDR3 region has the DNA TGTGCCAGCAGTTCCCTGGCGGGGGGGCTTAAAGATACGCAGTATTTT. This encodes CASSSLAGGLKDTQYF.

The V gene is TRBV27, the J gene TRBJ2-7, with a tentative D call TRBD2 (6 bases). The CDR3 extends over 15 amino acids. Germline lookup yields CDR1 MNHEY and CDR2 SMNVEV (reference sequence). Trimming pared 0 bases from V and 7 bases from J, leaving 16 bases between. This CDR3 reads CASSLSGDRGMEQYF. The DNA for the CDR3 is TGTGCCAGCAGTTTATCGGGGGACCGGGGGATGGAGCAGTACTTC.

The rearrangement links TRBV3-1 to TRBJ2-1; weak D call: TRBD2 (6 bases). V was pared by 2 bases and J by 8 bases, with 19 bases between. Germline V gene data show CDR1 as LGHDT and CDR2 as YNNKEL (reference sequence). The CDR3 is 16 amino acids. In DNA, the CDR3 is TGTGCCAGCAGCCAATACAGAGGTTTACGGGACTATGAGCAGTTCTTC. Protein product: CASSQYRGLRDYEQFF.

Many counts were recorded for this clonotype. The chain recombines TRBV10-3 with TRBJ2-6; 7 nucleotides match TRBD1. The CDR3 length is 16 residues. V lost 10 bases and J lost 2; bases outside the gene matches: 11. Germline CDR1 reads ENHRY; CDR2 reads SYGVKD. CDR3 DNA: TGTGCCACCGAGGACAGGATAACTGCTGGGGCCAACGTCCTGACTTTC. It specifies CATEDRITAGANVLTF.